This T cell receptor beta chain was sequenced in a study of blood T cell repertoires in COVID-19. Study-wide context: Material from acute and convalescent COVID-19 was sourced from the United States, Italy and Spain. Sources were T cells, B-cell-depleted T cells, or PBMCs; the material itself was cDNA or gDNA.

Original processing methods: Counts of nucleated cells, estimated from reference gene primer amplification, were obtained. The table came from immunoSEQ multiplex PCR; TCRdb's copy has only in-frame clones and leaves some out. That table furnishes V, J and clone size, whereas the DNA furnished D and trimming. The sample contains 50,000 or so clones, about 83% of which appear only once. The CDR3 loop spans 14 amino acids. Trimming took 6 bases from V and 6 from J, leaving 17 bases between them. The germline V gene encodes CDR1 MNHEY and CDR2 SVGAGI. This receptor was identified in a man aged 40-49 years with acute or convalescent COVID-19. The chain is built from TRBV6-5 and TRBJ1-1, with D tentatively TRBD1 (5 bases). Material for sequencing was peripheral blood. The CDR3 reads CASSLNGGVAEAFF. The CDR3 bases are TGTGCCAGCAGCCTTAACGGGGGAGTAGCTGAAGCTTTCTTT.